These T cell receptor beta chains were read from a single sample in a study of identifying expanded T cells in peripheral blood. Profiling relied on immunoSEQ multiplex PCR, and the TCRdb table lists in-frame clones only, not all of them. The table records roughly 100,000 clones, 85% to 90% of them present only once. Sequencing was performed on blood. The origin of the receptors is a person aged 18 to 69 in good health. Each CDR3 is given with its conserved first and last residue. The D gene is left open where the match is weak. Size is omitted from some rows. Given values are once, few, many or a class for expanded clones.

NA	TRBV5-1	13	TRBJ2-7	TRBD1	CASSITGAYEQYF	TGCGCCAGCAGCATAACAGGGGCCTACGAGCAGTACTTC
once	TRBV18	17	TRBJ2-3	NA	CASSPSSRATSTDTQYF	TGTGCCAGCTCACCGTCCTCCAGAGCGACTAGCACAGATACGCAGTATTTT
NA	TRBV5-4	17	TRBJ2-2	NA	CASSLWGSTSNTGELFF	TGTGCCAGCAGCTTGTGGGGATCAACCTCGAACACCGGGGAGCTGTTTTTT
NA	TRBV4-2	15	TRBJ1-2	NA	CASSQDVGADYGYTF	TGTGCCAGCAGCCAAGATGTAGGGGCTGACTATGGCTACACCTTC
once	TRBV4-2	17	TRBJ2-1	TRBD2	CASSQDASGRAYNEQFF	TGTGCCAGCAGCCAAGATGCTAGCGGGAGAGCCTACAATGAGCAGTTCTTC
NA	TRBV5-1	15	TRBJ2-2	TRBD1	CASRVQGANTGELFF	TGCGCCAGCAGGGTACAGGGGGCGAACACCGGGGAGCTGTTTTTT
NA	TRBV19	14	TRBJ2-5	TRBD1	CASSADRGEETQYF	TGTGCCAGTAGTGCAGACAGGGGCGAAGAGACCCAGTACTTC
NA	TRBV21-1	22	TRBJ2-6	NA	CASSKELAGGPAPISGANVLTF	TGTGCCAGCAGCAAAGAACTAGCGGGAGGGCCCGCTCCCATCTCTGGGGCCAACGTCCTGACTTTC
NA	TRBV4-2	15	TRBJ2-7	NA	CASSGGRGGGYEQYF	TGTGCCAGCAGCGGGGGGCGCGGGGGTGGCTACGAGCAGTACTTC
NA	TRBV18	16	TRBJ2-2	NA	CASSPPGGRFTGELFF	TGTGCCAGCTCACCCCCCGGGGGAAGATTCACCGGGGAGCTGTTTTTT
once	TRBV5-1	18	TRBJ2-2	NA	CASSSSPLLRSGTGELFF	TGCGCCAGCAGCTCCTCCCCACTGCTTAGATCGGGCACCGGGGAGCTGTTTTTT
NA	TRBV14	16	TRBJ2-2	TRBD2	CASSQDLGTSAGELFF	TGTGCCAGCAGCCAAGATCTGGGGACTAGCGCCGGGGAGCTGTTTTTT
NA	TRBV25-1	12	TRBJ1-2	TRBD1	CASRQGHYGYTF	TGTGCCAGCCGACAGGGGCACTATGGCTACACCTTC
NA	TRBV6-5	12	TRBJ1-2	TRBD1	CASRRQGGGYTF	TGTGCCAGCAGACGACAGGGTGGGGGCTACACCTTC
NA	TRBV4-1	17	TRBJ2-7	TRBD2	CASSPGLAGGRTYEQYF	TGCGCCAGCAGCCCTGGACTAGCGGGGGGCCGAACCTACGAGCAGTACTTC
NA	TRBV25-1	14	TRBJ2-5	NA	CASSEFLARETQYF	TGTGCCAGCAGTGAATTCCTGGCTCGCGAGACCCAGTACTTC
NA	TRBV7-8	16	TRBJ2-3	TRBD2	CASSAKTSGTTDTQYF	TGTGCCAGCAGCGCCAAGACTAGCGGGACCACAGATACGCAGTATTTT
few	TRBV5-4	13	TRBJ2-5	NA	CASSLGVEETQYF	TGTGCCAGCAGCTTGGGGGTAGAAGAGACCCAGTACTTC
NA	TRBV6-5	14	TRBJ2-1	NA	CASSEDYSYNEQFF	TGTGCCAGCAGTGAGGACTATTCCTACAATGAGCAGTTCTTC
NA	TRBV7-3	14	TRBJ2-3	NA	CASSLGWGPDTQYF	TGTGCCAGCAGCCTGGGGTGGGGCCCAGATACGCAGTATTTT
NA	TRBV6-6	16	TRBJ1-3	TRBD1	CASSKSPGGIGNTIYF	TGTGCCAGCAGCAAATCTCCAGGGGGCATTGGAAACACCATATATTTT
NA	TRBV5-4	13	TRBJ1-6	NA	CASSLGPNSPLHF	TGTGCCAGCAGCCTGGGACCTAATTCACCCCTCCACTTT
NA	TRBV6-1	11	TRBJ1-4	NA	CASTLREKLFF	TGTGCCAGCACCCTTAGGGAAAAACTGTTTTTT
NA	TRBV19	15	TRBJ2-5	NA	CASSIQTAGRETQYF	TGTGCCAGTAGTATCCAGACGGCGGGACGGGAGACCCAGTACTTC
NA	TRBV4-2	16	TRBJ2-1	TRBD1	CASSPPTGGSYNEQFF	TGTGCCAGCAGCCCACCGACAGGGGGCTCCTACAATGAGCAGTTCTTC
NA	TRBV5-6	13	TRBJ2-5	NA	CASSYQARATQYF	TGTGCCAGCAGTTATCAGGCGAGGGCGACCCAGTACTTC
NA	TRBV27	15	TRBJ2-7	TRBD1	CASSFPGTGRREQYF	TGTGCCAGCAGTTTCCCCGGGACAGGGAGGCGAGAGCAGTACTTC
NA	TRBV7-9	14	TRBJ2-2	NA	CASSRQAETGELFF	TGTGCCAGCAGCCGTCAAGCGGAGACCGGGGAGCTGTTTTTT
NA	TRBV19	13	TRBJ2-7	TRBD1	CASSTLQGYEQYF	TGTGCCAGTAGTACCTTACAGGGGTACGAGCAGTACTTC
NA	TRBV2	16	TRBJ1-1	TRBD1	CASRLNRGLRYTEAFF	TGTGCCAGCAGGCTCAACAGGGGACTACGTTACACTGAAGCTTTCTTT
NA	TRBV4-3	15	TRBJ2-1	NA	CASSQVTSLYNEQFF	TGCGCCAGCAGCCAAGTAACTAGCTTGTACAATGAGCAGTTCTTC
NA	TRBV16	13	TRBJ2-7	NA	CASSQSPAGEQYF	TGTGCCAGCAGCCAATCACCCGCGGGTGAGCAGTACTTC
NA	TRBV5-1	15	TRBJ2-1	TRBD2	CASSEQGLAAGEQFF	TGCGCCAGCAGCGAGCAGGGACTAGCGGCGGGTGAGCAGTTCTTC
NA	TRBV5-4	16	TRBJ2-3	TRBD1	CASSFGGTGPTDTQYF	TGTGCCAGCAGCTTTGGCGGGACAGGACCCACAGATACGCAGTATTTT
NA	TRBV11-2	11	TRBJ2-7	NA	CASRFGYEQYF	TGTGCCAGCAGGTTCGGCTACGAGCAGTACTTC
once	TRBV7-3	17	TRBJ2-7	TRBD1	CASSLESGQDSSYEQYF	TGTGCCAGCAGCTTAGAATCGGGACAGGATTCCTCCTACGAGCAGTACTTC
NA	TRBV30	13	TRBJ2-5	NA	CAWSVMGQETQYF	TGTGCCTGGAGTGTTATGGGGCAAGAGACCCAGTACTTC
NA	TRBV6-6	13	TRBJ2-7	NA	CASIRADTYEQYF	TGTGCCAGCATTCGCGCCGATACCTACGAGCAGTACTTC
NA	TRBV9	15	TRBJ2-1	NA	CASSVAGTFLNEQFF	TGTGCCAGCAGCGTAGCCGGGACATTTTTGAATGAGCAGTTCTTC
NA	TRBV6-1	15	TRBJ2-5	TRBD1	CASSEDAGTAETQYF	TGTGCCAGCAGCGAGGACGCCGGGACAGCGGAGACCCAGTACTTC
few	TRBV5-4	14	TRBJ1-6	NA	CASSLGTVNSPLHF	TGTGCCAGCAGTCTTGGGACCGTTAATTCACCCCTCCACTTT
NA	TRBV30	11	TRBJ2-7	TRBD1	CALGQGEREYF	TGTGCCTTGGGACAGGGCGAAAGAGAGTACTTC
NA	TRBV11-1	15	TRBJ1-4	TRBD1	CASSGMGQGHEKLFF	TGTGCCAGCAGCGGCATGGGACAGGGCCATGAAAAACTGTTTTTT
NA	TRBV28	17	TRBJ1-6	NA	CASSLVSGRDYNSPLHF	TGTGCCAGCAGCTTAGTATCGGGGCGGGACTATAATTCACCCCTCCACTTT
NA	TRBV7-7	20	TRBJ2-2	TRBD2	CASSLDGSTSGGRNTGELFF	TGTGCCAGCAGCTTAGATGGGTCCACTAGCGGAGGTCGGAACACCGGGGAGCTGTTTTTT
NA	TRBV19	15	TRBJ1-5	NA	CASSLGTGPGQPQHF	TGTGCCAGTAGTCTGGGAACGGGGCCCGGACAGCCCCAGCATTTT
NA	TRBV29-1	14	TRBJ2-7	NA	CSARMRLDSYEQYF	TGCAGCGCCCGGATGAGGTTAGACTCCTACGAGCAGTACTTC
NA	TRBV6-6	12	TRBJ2-7	NA	CASSMATYEQYF	TGTGCCAGCTCGATGGCAACCTACGAGCAGTACTTC
NA	TRBV4-3	16	TRBJ1-1	NA	CPSPPGSRLLNTEAFF	TGCCCAAGCCCTCCCGGGTCCCGGCTCTTGAACACTGAAGCTTTCTTT
NA	TRBV11-2	15	TRBJ2-7	TRBD1	CASSFGTAPSYEQYF	TGTGCCAGCAGCTTCGGGACAGCCCCCTCCTACGAGCAGTACTTC
NA	TRBV5-4	14	TRBJ2-3	NA	CASSQWRNTDTQYF	TGTGCCAGCAGCCAATGGCGTAACACAGATACGCAGTATTTT
NA	TRBV28	13	TRBJ1-2	NA	CASRERLNYGYTF	TGTGCCAGCCGTGAGAGGTTAAACTATGGCTACACCTTC